One sample yielded the 11 T cell receptor beta chains listed below, sequenced in a study of T cells expressing NK-cell markers. Reanalyzing the 5' RACE reads, TCRdb keeps one entry per CDR3 protein, without DNA. This listing includes 400,000 or so distinct CDR3 sequences. The sample consisted of blood T cells: a sorted CD56 or NKG2C T cell subset, CD4+ or CD8+ T cells, or bulk PBMC T cells (not recorded which). The receptor set was obtained from a woman between 50 and 59 years old in good health.

V gene TRBV4-1 combines with J gene TRBJ1-1; TCRdb gives TRBD1 as the D gene, but with no DNA this cannot be confirmed. The CDR3 has 13 amino acids. Per the germline V gene, CDR1 is MGHRA and CDR2 is YSYEKL. CDR3 in amino acids: CASSHADASGAFF.

The V gene is TRBV20-1, the J gene TRBJ2-1. Germline CDR1 reads DFQATT; CDR2 reads SNEGSKA (reference sequence). The CDR3 has 13 amino acids. The CDR3 is CSARELALNEQFF.

The chain has TRBV7-9 and TRBJ2-3; TCRdb selects TRBD1, and the lack of DNA leaves this call unchecked. The germline CDR1 and CDR2 sequences are SEHNR and FQNEAQ (reference sequence). CDR3 size: 16 residues. Here the CDR3 reads CASSPEPGGSTDTQYF.

The chain combines TRBV14 with TRBJ2-1; TCRdb calls TRBD2, which cannot be checked without DNA. This CDR3 is built from 14 residues. In germline, CDR1 is SGHDN, CDR2 FVKESK. The CDR3 is CASSHVGGYNEQFF. Full variable domain (remainder filled in from reference TRBV14 and TRBJ2-1): EAGVTQFPSHSVIEKGQTVTLRCDPISGHDNLYWYRRVMGKEIKFLLHFVKESKQDESGMPNNRFLAERTGGTYSTLKVQPAELEDSGVYFCASSHVGGYNEQFFGPGTRLTVL.

The V and J genes are TRBV6-5 and TRBJ2-7; TCRdb's D call, TRBD1, is unchecked because there is no DNA. CDR1 MNHEY and CDR2 SVGAGI come from the germline V gene. The CDR3 is 17 residues long. CDR3: CASSYSDLTGFGYEQYF.

This sequence joins TRBV5-6 and TRBJ2-2; with no DNA, the TCRdb D assignment of TRBD2 cannot be verified. The CDR3 spans 16 residues. Germline CDR1 and CDR2: SGHDT and YYEEEE. The CDR3 region is CASSLPAGVNTGELFF.

This chain connects TRBV20-1 to TRBJ1-5. Germline V gene lookup returns CDR1 DFQATT and CDR2 SNEGSKA (reference sequence). The length of the CDR3 is 15 residues. CDR3 in amino acids: CSARSAGRSNQPQHF.

CDR3 protein: CSATLMAGSYEQYF. The chain has TRBV20-1 and TRBJ2-7; TCRdb calls TRBD2, which cannot be checked without DNA. The CDR3 totals 14 residues. Germline V gives CDR1 DFQATT, CDR2 SNEGSKA (reference sequence).

The chain joins TRBV7-6 to TRBJ2-1; the D call from TCRdb, TRBD2, cannot be confirmed without DNA. CDR1 SGHVS and CDR2 FNYEAQ come from the germline V gene. There are 16 residues in the CDR3. The CDR3 reads CASSFLLAETYNEQFF.

CDR3 sequence reads: CASSRDQTDTQYF. The rearrangement links TRBV12-3 or TRBV12-4 to TRBJ2-3; TCRdb lists TRBD1, though no DNA is available to test this call. CDR3 size: 13 residues.

V gene TRBV12-3 or TRBV12-4 combines with J gene TRBJ2-7; with no DNA, the TCRdb D assignment of TRBD1 cannot be verified. The CDR3 length is 15 residues. The CDR3 sequence is CASSTAGRKGHEQYF.